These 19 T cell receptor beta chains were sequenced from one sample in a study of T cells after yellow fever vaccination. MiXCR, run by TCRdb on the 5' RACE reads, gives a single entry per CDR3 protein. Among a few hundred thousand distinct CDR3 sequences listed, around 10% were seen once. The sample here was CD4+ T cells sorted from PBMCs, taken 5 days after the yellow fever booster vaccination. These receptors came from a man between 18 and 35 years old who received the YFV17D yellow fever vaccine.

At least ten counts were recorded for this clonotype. The CDR3 here is CASSQGEGDTQYF. As DNA, the CDR3 is TGTGCCAGCAGCCAGGGGGAGGGGGATACGCAGTATTTT. The J gene is TRBJ2-3, the V gene TRBV14, with 7 bases lining up with TRBD2. Germline values: CDR1 SGHDN, CDR2 FVKESK. After removal of 3 bases from V and 6 bases from J, the junction contained 3 bases not matched to a gene. The CDR3 has 13 amino acids.

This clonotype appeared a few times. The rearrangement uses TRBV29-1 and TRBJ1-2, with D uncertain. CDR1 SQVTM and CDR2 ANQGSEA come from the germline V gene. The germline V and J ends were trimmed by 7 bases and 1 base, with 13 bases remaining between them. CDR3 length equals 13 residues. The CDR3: CSASLGNNYGYTF. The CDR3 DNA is TGCAGCGCCAGCTTGGGGAATAACTATGGCTACACCTTC.

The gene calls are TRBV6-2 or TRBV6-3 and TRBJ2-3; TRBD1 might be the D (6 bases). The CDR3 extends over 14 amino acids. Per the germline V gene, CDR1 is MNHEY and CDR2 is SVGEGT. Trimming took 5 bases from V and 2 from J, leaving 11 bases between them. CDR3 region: CASSPGHSTDTQYF. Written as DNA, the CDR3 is TGTGCCAGCAGTCCGGGACACTCCACAGATACGCAGTATTTT.

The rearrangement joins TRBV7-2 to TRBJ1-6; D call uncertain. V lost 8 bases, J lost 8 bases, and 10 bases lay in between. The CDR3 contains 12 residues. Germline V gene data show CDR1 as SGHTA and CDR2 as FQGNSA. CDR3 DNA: TGTGCCAGCTCGGTCGATCATTCACCCCTCCACTTT. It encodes CASSVDHSPLHF.

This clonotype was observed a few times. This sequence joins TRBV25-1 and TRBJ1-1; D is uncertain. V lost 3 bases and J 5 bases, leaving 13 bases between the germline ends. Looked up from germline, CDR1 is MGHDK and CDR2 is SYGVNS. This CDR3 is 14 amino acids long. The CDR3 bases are TGTGCCAGCAGTGATGGCGTAGGGTGGACTGAAGCTTTCTTT. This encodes CASSDGVGWTEAFF.

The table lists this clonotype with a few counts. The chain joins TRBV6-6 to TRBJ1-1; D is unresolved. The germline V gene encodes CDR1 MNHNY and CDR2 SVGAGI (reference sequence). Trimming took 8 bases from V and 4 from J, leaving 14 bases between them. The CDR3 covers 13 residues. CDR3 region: CASGDKDITEAFF. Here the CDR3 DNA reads TGTGCCAGCGGAGACAAAGATATCACTGAAGCTTTCTTT.

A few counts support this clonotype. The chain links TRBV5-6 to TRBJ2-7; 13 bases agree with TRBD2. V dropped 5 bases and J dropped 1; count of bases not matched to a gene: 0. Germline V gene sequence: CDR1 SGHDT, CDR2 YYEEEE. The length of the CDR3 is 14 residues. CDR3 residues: CASRLAGGSYEQYV. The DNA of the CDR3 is TGTGCCAGCAGACTAGCGGGGGGGTCCTACGAGCAGTACGTC.

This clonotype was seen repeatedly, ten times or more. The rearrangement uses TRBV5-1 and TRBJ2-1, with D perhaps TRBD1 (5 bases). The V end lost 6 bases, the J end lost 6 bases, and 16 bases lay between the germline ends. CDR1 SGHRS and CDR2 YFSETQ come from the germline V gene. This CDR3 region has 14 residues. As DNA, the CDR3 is TGCGCCAGCAAGGGGCAGGGCCAGAGCAATGAGCAGTTCTTC. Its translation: CASKGQGQSNEQFF.

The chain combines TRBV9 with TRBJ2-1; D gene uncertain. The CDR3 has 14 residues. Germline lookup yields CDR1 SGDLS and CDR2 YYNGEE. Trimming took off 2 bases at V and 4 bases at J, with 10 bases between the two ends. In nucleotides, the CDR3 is TGTGCCAGCAGCGTCGGTAAGGTATACAATGAGCAGTTCTTC. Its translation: CASSVGKVYNEQFF.

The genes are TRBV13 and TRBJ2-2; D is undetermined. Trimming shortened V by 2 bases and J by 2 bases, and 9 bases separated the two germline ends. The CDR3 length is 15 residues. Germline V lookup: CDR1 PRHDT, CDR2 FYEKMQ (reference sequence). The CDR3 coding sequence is TGTGCCAGCAGCTTATTGCACGGCAACACCGGGGAGCTGTTTTTT. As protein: CASSLLHGNTGELFF.

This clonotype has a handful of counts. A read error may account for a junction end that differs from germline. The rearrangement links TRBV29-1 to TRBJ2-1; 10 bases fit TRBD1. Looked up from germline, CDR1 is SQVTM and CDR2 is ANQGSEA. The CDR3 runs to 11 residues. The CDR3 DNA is TGCAGCGTGACATCCGGGACAGGGGTCCTCTTC. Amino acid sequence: CSVTSGTGVLF.

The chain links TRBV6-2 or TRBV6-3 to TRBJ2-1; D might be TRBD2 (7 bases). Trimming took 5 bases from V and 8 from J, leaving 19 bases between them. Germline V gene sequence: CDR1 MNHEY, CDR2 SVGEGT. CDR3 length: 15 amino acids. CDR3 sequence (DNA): TGTGCCAGCAGTAAGACCGGGGGGCACCGCGATGAGCAGTTCTTC. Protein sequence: CASSKTGGHRDEQFF.

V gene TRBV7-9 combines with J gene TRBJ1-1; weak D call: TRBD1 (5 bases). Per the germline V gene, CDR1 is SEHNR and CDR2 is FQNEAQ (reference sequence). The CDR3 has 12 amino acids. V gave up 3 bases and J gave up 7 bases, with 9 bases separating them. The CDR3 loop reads CASSLGPLEAFF. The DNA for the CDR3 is TGTGCCAGCAGCTTGGGACCCCTTGAAGCTTTCTTT.

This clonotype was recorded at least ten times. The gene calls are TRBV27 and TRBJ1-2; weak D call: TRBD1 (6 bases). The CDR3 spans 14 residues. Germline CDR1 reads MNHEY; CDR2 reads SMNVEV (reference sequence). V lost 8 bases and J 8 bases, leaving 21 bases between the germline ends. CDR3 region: CASSTWGGRAGYTF. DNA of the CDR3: TGTGCCAGCTCAACCTGGGGGGGCAGGGCGGGCTACACCTTC.

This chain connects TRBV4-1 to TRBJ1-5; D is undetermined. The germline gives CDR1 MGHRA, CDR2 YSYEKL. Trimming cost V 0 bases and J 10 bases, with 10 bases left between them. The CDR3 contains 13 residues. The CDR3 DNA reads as TGCGCCAGCAGCCAAGATATCAGACTCCCCCAGCATTTT. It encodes CASSQDIRLPQHF.

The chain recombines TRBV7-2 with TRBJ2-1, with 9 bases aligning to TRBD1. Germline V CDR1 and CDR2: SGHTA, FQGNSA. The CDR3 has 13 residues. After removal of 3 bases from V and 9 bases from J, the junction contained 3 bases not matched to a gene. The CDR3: CASSFGTGSEQFF. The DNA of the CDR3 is TGTGCCAGCAGCTTCGGGACAGGGAGTGAGCAGTTCTTC.

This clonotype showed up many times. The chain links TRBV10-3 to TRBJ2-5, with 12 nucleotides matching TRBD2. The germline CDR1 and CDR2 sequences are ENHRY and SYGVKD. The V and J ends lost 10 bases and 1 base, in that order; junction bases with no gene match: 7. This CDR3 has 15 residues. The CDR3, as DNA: TGTGCCAGCCTCCCTAGCGGGGGGGCCCAAGAGACCCAGTACTTC. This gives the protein CASLPSGGAQETQYF.

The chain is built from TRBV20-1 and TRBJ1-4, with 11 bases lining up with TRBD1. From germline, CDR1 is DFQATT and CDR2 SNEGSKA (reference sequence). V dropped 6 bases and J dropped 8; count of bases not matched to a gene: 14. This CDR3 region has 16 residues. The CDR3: CSARSFRTGGDEKLFF. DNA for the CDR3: TGCAGTGCACGTAGTTTCAGGACAGGGGGCGACGAAAAACTGTTTTTT.

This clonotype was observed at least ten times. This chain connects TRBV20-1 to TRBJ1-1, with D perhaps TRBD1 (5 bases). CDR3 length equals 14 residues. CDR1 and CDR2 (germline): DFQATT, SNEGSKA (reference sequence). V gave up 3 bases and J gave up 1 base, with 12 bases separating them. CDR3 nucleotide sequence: TGCAGTGCTAGGATCGGGACTAGGAACACTGAAGCTTTCTTT. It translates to CSARIGTRNTEAFF.